What follows are 29 T cell receptor beta chains derived from one specimen sequenced in a study of graft-versus-host responses after intestinal transplantation. The antigens for these receptors are not known. The assay was immunoSEQ multiplex PCR, and TCRdb's table has in-frame clones only and misses some. The sample has around 87,000 clones, approximately 90% seen once. The sample here was unstimulated CD8+ T cells sorted from spleen or lymph node cells, taken before transplant. The receptors come from a human donor who was the organ donor for an intestinal transplant.

J is TRBJ2-1 and V is TRBV7-8, with a weak D call TRBD2 (7 bases). Trimming removed 1 base at V and 7 bases at J, with 17 bases between. CDR3 length equals 16 residues. Germline CDR1 and CDR2: SGHVS and FQNEAQ. This chain's CDR3 is CASSLELGGAENEQFF. CDR3 nucleotides: TGTGCCAGCAGCTTAGAGCTTGGGGGGGCCGAGAATGAGCAGTTCTTC.

V is TRBV10-2 and J is TRBJ2-1; 7 bases are a match to TRBD1. CDR1 is WSHSY and CDR2 is SAAADI in the germline V gene. The junction had 6 bases not matched to a gene; V was cut back by 10 bases and J by 6 bases. This CDR3 spans 12 amino acids. The CDR3 loop is CATSQGPNEQFF. For the CDR3, the DNA is TGCGCCACCTCACAGGGGCCCAATGAGCAGTTCTTC.

The rearrangement joins TRBV4-1 to TRBJ1-5; 9 nucleotides match TRBD1. The trim removed 3 bases at V and 2 bases at J, leaving 5 bases unmatched. This CDR3 contains 16 residues. The germline CDR1 and CDR2 sequences are MGHRA and YSYEKL. The chain's CDR3 is CASSHTQGAGNQPQHF. The CDR3, as DNA: TGCGCCAGCAGCCATACACAGGGGGCAGGCAATCAGCCCCAGCATTTT.

The V gene is TRBV29-1, the J gene TRBJ1-2, with 7 bases identical to TRBD1. The CDR3 is 15 amino acids. The V segment lost 6 bases and the J segment 2 bases; nucleotides outside the gene matches: 12. The germline V gene encodes CDR1 SQVTM and CDR2 ANQGSEA. The CDR3 sequence is CSVLVTQTGNYGYTF. The DNA of the CDR3 is TGCAGCGTCTTAGTAACCCAGACAGGGAACTATGGCTACACCTTC.

CDR3 sequence (DNA): TGTGCCAGCAGCCCCTACAGGGGGCGGAGGGAGCAGTACTTC. This gives the protein CASSPYRGRREQYF. V and J are TRBV11-2 and TRBJ2-7, with 9 bases that match TRBD1. The CDR3 extends over 14 amino acids. After removal of 5 bases from V and 7 bases from J, the junction contained 9 bases not matched to a gene. Germline CDR1 is SGHAT and CDR2 is FQNNGV.

This chain uses TRBV27 with TRBJ2-3; 7 nucleotides match TRBD1. CDR1 is MNHEY, CDR2 SMNVEV, per germline (reference sequence). Losses at the gene ends were 5 bases for V and 2 bases for J; bases not matched to a gene: 13. The CDR3 length is 17 residues. The CDR3 spells CASSTLRDRRNTDTQYF. CDR3 DNA sequence: TGTGCCAGCAGTACACTACGGGACAGAAGAAACACAGATACGCAGTATTTT.

This CDR3 reads CASSLVGGVPEQYF. DNA for the CDR3: TGTGCCAGCAGCTTGGTGGGCGGGGTCCCCGAGCAGTACTTC. This rearrangement joins TRBV5-6 to TRBJ2-7; D perhaps matches TRBD2 (6 bases). The CDR3 spans 14 residues. V lost 0 bases and J 6 bases, leaving 13 bases between the germline ends. Germline CDR1 SGHDT, CDR2 YYEEEE. Full variable domain (outside the CDR3, taken from reference TRBV5-6 and TRBJ2-7): DAGVTQSPTHLIKTRGQQVTLRCSPKSGHDTVSWYQQALGQGPQFIFQYYEEEERQRGNFPDRFSGHQFPNYSSELNVNALLLGDSALYLCASSLVGGVPEQYFGPGTRLTVT.

The V call is TRBV27, the J call TRBJ2-7, with 9 positions matching TRBD1. With V trimmed by 5 bases and J by 3 bases, 8 bases remained unmatched. Germline V gives CDR1 MNHEY, CDR2 SMNVEV (reference sequence). The CDR3 is 15 residues long. CDR3 bases: TGTGCCAGCAGTCAAGGGACAGGGTTCGGCTACGAGCAGTACTTC. Encoded protein: CASSQGTGFGYEQYF.

The gene calls are TRBV7-5 and TRBJ2-5; the table's D gene call, TRBD2, was not cross checked with the DNA. TRBV7-5 is a recognized pseudogene. This CDR3 region has 15 residues. CDR3: CARSFESCGEETQYF. The CDR3 DNA reads TGTGCCAGAAGCTTTGAAAGTTGCGGCGAAGAGACCCAGTACTTC.

This chain joins TRBV6-6 and TRBJ1-2, with 8 bases lining up with TRBD1. The CDR3 sequence is 14 residues long. The junction had 3 bases not matched to a gene; V was cut back by 0 bases and J by 6 bases. Per germline, CDR1 MNHNY and CDR2 SVGAGI (reference sequence). This chain's CDR3 is CASSYSPGGDGYTF. The CDR3 nucleotides read TGTGCCAGCAGTTACTCGCCAGGGGGCGATGGCTACACCTTC.

The rearrangement joins TRBV7-9 to TRBJ1-6; D not certain. Germline V gene sequence: CDR1 SEHNR, CDR2 FQNEAQ (reference sequence). Deletions cut 6 bases from V and 6 bases from J, with 9 bases between. The CDR3 extends over 13 amino acids. CDR3 region: CASSYGSNSPLHF. CDR3 nucleotide sequence: TGTGCCAGCAGTTATGGGAGTAATTCACCCCTCCACTTT.

The chain carries TRBV29-1 and TRBJ1-2; 10 positions agree with TRBD1. The V gene's germline CDR1 is SQVTM and CDR2 ANQGSEA. The CDR3 runs to 15 residues. The V gene end was trimmed by 1 base and the J gene end by 4 bases; junction bases not matched to a gene: 6. The CDR3 bases are TGCAGCGTTGAAGGGCCGACAGGGGGCTTCTATGGCTACACCTTC. As protein: CSVEGPTGGFYGYTF. The variable domain in full, with the rest retrieved from reference TRBV29-1 and TRBJ1-2, is SAVISQKPSRDICQRGTSLTIQCQVDSQVTMMFWYRQQPGQSLTLIATANQGSEATYESGFVIDKFPISRPNLTFSTLTVSNMSPEDSSIYLCSVEGPTGGFYGYTFGSGTRLTVV.

The chain employs TRBV27 and TRBJ2-7, with 7 nucleotides matching TRBD1. CDR3 length equals 14 residues. Germline V gene data show CDR1 as MNHEY and CDR2 as SMNVEV (reference sequence). V was pared by 3 bases and J by 6 bases, with 8 bases of the junction left unmatched. As DNA, the CDR3 is TGTGCCAGCAGTTTCTCCACAGGGGTGGGCGAGCAGTACTTC. Its protein is CASSFSTGVGEQYF.

V is TRBV30 and J is TRBJ1-5; D call uncertain. From germline, CDR1 is GTSNPN and CDR2 SVGIG (reference sequence). The V gene lost 2 bases and the J gene lost 3 bases, with 8 bases spanning the gap. The CDR3 sequence is 13 residues long. CDR3 nucleotides: TGTGCCTGGAGTCACTCTTACAATCAGCCCCAGCATTTT. It yields the protein CAWSHSYNQPQHF.

The CDR3 DNA follows: TGTGCCAGCAGTGACTCGGGGGCAGGGAACTATGGCTACACCTTC. Translated: CASSDSGAGNYGYTF. The chain combines TRBV6-4 with TRBJ1-2, with D perhaps matching TRBD1 (6 bases). Germline V gene data show CDR1 as MRHNA and CDR2 as SNTAGT. V was trimmed by 0 bases and J by 2 bases, leaving 10 bases between them. CDR3 length: 15 residues.

The V and J genes are TRBV5-1 and TRBJ2-2; TRBD2 is a possible D gene (5 bases). The germline CDR1 and CDR2 sequences are SGHRS and YFSETQ. Trimming shortened V by 5 bases and J by 7 bases, and 9 bases separated the two germline ends. This CDR3 comprises 12 residues. The CDR3 is CASSQAGGELFF. CDR3 coding DNA: TGCGCCAGCAGTCAGGCGGGCGGGGAGCTGTTTTTT. Complete variable domain (other parts from reference TRBV5-1 and TRBJ2-2): KAGVTQTPRYLIKTRGQQVTLSCSPISGHRSVSWYQQTPGQGLQFLFEYFSETQRNKGNFPGRFSGRQFSNSRSEMNVSTLELGDSALYLCASSQAGGELFFGEGSRLTVL.

This chain's CDR3 is CASTRDRLYGYTF. The DNA for the CDR3 is TGTGCCAGCACCCGGGACAGACTCTATGGCTACACCTTC. This sequence joins TRBV7-8 and TRBJ1-2, with 7 bases aligning to TRBD1. The V gene's germline CDR1 is SGHVS and CDR2 FQNEAQ. With V trimmed by 7 bases and J by 4 bases, 6 bases remained unmatched. The CDR3 loop spans 13 amino acids.

V gene TRBV27 combines with J gene TRBJ2-3, with D maybe TRBD1 (5 bases). Germline V CDR1 and CDR2: MNHEY, SMNVEV (reference sequence). The CDR3 totals 17 residues. V lost 6 bases, J lost 7 bases, and 26 bases lay in between. The CDR3 here is CASSLSTRKGPRNTQYF. In DNA, the CDR3 is TGTGCCAGCAGCCTATCGACCCGTAAGGGGCCACGAAATACGCAGTATTTT.

The chain carries TRBV16 and TRBJ2-2; 7 bases line up with TRBD1. In germline, CDR1 is KGHSY, CDR2 FQNENV. The CDR3 runs 15 residues. The trim removed 4 bases at V and 0 bases at J, leaving 2 bases unmatched. CDR3 amino acids: CASSPGTANTGELFF. The DNA of the CDR3 is TGTGCCAGCAGCCCCGGGACAGCGAACACCGGGGAGCTGTTTTTT. The full variable domain, its missing parts supplied by reference TRBV16 and TRBJ2-2, is GEEVAQTPKHLVRGEGQKAKLYCAPIKGHSYVFWYQQVLKNEFKFLISFQNENVFDETGMPKERFSAKCLPNSPCSLEIQATKLEDSAVYFCASSPGTANTGELFFGEGSRLTVL.

V gene TRBV4-3 combines with J gene TRBJ1-4; 8 nucleotides match TRBD1. The CDR3 is made up of 18 amino acids. V gave up 0 bases and J gave up 3 bases; unmatched junction bases: 9. Germline V CDR1 and CDR2: LGHNA, YSLEER. In DNA, the CDR3 is TGCGCCAGCAGCCAAGATGATCCCGGACAGGGTCCTAATGAAAAACTGTTTTTT. Encoded protein: CASSQDDPGQGPNEKLFF.

The CDR3 region has the DNA TGTGCCAGCAGCCTAAGACGGGGACACGACGGGCCTGAAGCTTTCTTT. Translated, it gives CASSLRRGHDGPEAFF. The chain carries TRBV5-8 and TRBJ1-1; a possible D gene is TRBD1 (6 bases). From germline, CDR1 is SGHTS and CDR2 YDEGEE. CDR3 length: 16 residues. Trimming removed 4 bases at V and 6 bases at J, with 22 bases between.

This chain links TRBV28 with TRBJ1-2; TRBD1 agrees at 7 bases. CDR3 size: 15 residues. The V and J ends lost 6 bases and 5 bases, in that order; junction bases with no gene match: 12. CDR1 is MDHEN, CDR2 SYDVKM, per germline. The CDR3 sequence is CASSSRQGSWYGYTF. The CDR3 nucleotides are TGTGCCAGCAGCTCTAGACAGGGATCATGGTATGGCTACACCTTC.

The J gene is TRBJ2-2, the V gene TRBV4-2, with TRBD2 matching 8 bases. V lost 1 base to trimming and J lost 4 bases; unmatched junction nucleotides: 5. CDR3 length equals 16 residues. CDR1 and CDR2 from the germline V gene are LGHNA and YNFKEQ. The CDR3 DNA is TGTGCCAGCAGCCAAGTGGGGCTAGCGGGCACCGGGGAGCTGTTTTTT. Encoded protein: CASSQVGLAGTGELFF.

This chain links TRBV4-2 with TRBJ1-5, with D unclear. In germline, CDR1 is LGHNA, CDR2 YNFKEQ. V was trimmed by 4 bases and J by 7 bases, leaving 14 bases between them. This CDR3 comprises 14 residues. CDR3 protein: CASSLNSGNQPQHF. The CDR3 coding sequence is TGTGCCAGCAGCCTGAATTCGGGGAACCAGCCCCAGCATTTT.

The rearrangement uses TRBV9 and TRBJ2-1, with 11 positions matching TRBD2. J gave up 5 bases and V 2 bases, and 12 bases lay outside the gene matches. This CDR3 is 18 amino acids long. Germline V gives CDR1 SGDLS, CDR2 YYNGEE. For the CDR3, the DNA is TGTGCCAGCAGCGTTAGCGGGGGGGCCGTGAGCAGGAACAATGAGCAGTTCTTC. Encoded protein: CASSVSGGAVSRNNEQFF.

The rearrangement joins TRBV7-9 to TRBJ2-1; weak D call: TRBD1 (6 bases). Germline loops: CDR1 SEHNR, CDR2 FQNEAQ (reference sequence). This CDR3 has 16 amino acids. V lost 5 bases and J lost 0, with 14 bases in between. In DNA form, the CDR3 reads TGTGCCAGCAGCCCCTGGACAGCCAGCTCCTACAATGAGCAGTTCTTC. Encoded protein: CASSPWTASSYNEQFF. The whole variable domain, remainder taken from reference TRBV7-9 and TRBJ2-1, is DTGVSQNPRHKITKRGQNVTFRCDPISEHNRLYWYRQTLGQGPEFLTYFQNEAQLEKSRLLSDRFSAERPKGSFSTLEIQRTEQGDSAMYLCASSPWTASSYNEQFFGPGTRLTVL.

This rearrangement joins TRBV9 to TRBJ2-5, with 11 nucleotides matching TRBD1. CDR3 length: 15 amino acids. Germline lookup yields CDR1 SGDLS and CDR2 YYNGEE. Trimming cost V 4 bases and J 4 bases; bases outside gene matches: 6. Written as DNA, the CDR3 is TGTGCCAGCAGCCCGAGGACAGGGGGCATAGAGACCCAGTACTTC. Translation: CASSPRTGGIETQYF.

The chain employs TRBV1 and TRBJ2-2; the listed D gene, TRBD2, was not tested against the DNA. TRBV1 is classified as a pseudogene. The CDR3 is made up of 19 amino acids. The CDR3 bases are TGCACCAGCAGCCAAGTTAGCGGGGGGGCCGCATCCAACACCGGGGAGCTGTTTTTT. Encoded protein: CTSSQVSGGAASNTGELFF.

The CDR3 sequence: CASSPRDREVGEQYF. CDR3 sequence (DNA): TGTGCCAGCAGTCCTAGGGACAGGGAAGTGGGTGAGCAGTACTTC. The V call is TRBV6-6, the J call TRBJ2-7, with 9 bases lining up with TRBD1. The CDR3 totals 15 residues. The junction had 12 bases not matched to a gene; V was cut back by 5 bases and J by 7 bases. The germline gives CDR1 MNHNY, CDR2 SVGAGI (reference sequence).